A selection of T cell receptor beta chains follows, all from one sample in a study of radiotherapy plus CTLA-4 blockade in lung cancer. Sequencing was performed with immunoSEQ multiplex PCR; in TCRdb, only in-frame clones are kept and a portion is missing. The table has about 95,000 clones, around four fifths seen once; the top ten hold 0.84%. The sequences come from peripheral blood, collected from a patient treated with radiotherapy plus ipilimumab. These receptors all come from a human donor with non-small cell lung cancer who had stable disease on radiotherapy plus ipilimumab. The CDR3 runs from the conserved cysteine through the conserved F or W. The D gene is left open where the match is weak. Expanded clones are given a class, and other clones once, few, many or no size at all.

TRBD1	TRBV30	TRBJ2-7	.	CAWSVSWIPGTGSDEQYF	TGTGCCTGGAGTGTATCTTGGATACCCGGGACAGGGTCAGACGAGCAGTACTTC
.	TRBV10-1	TRBJ1-5	once	CASSEAPFWGNQPQHF	TGCGCCAGCAGTGAGGCCCCATTCTGGGGCAATCAGCCCCAGCATTTT
.	TRBV14	TRBJ1-1	.	CASSHGFSTEAFF	TGTGCCAGCAGCCATGGGTTTTCCACTGAAGCTTTCTTT
.	TRBV5-1	TRBJ1-1	.	CASSLEPATEAFF	TGCGCCAGCAGCTTGGAACCGGCCACTGAAGCTTTCTTT
TRBD1	TRBV6-1	TRBJ2-2	once	CASSEVPTGRTGELFF	TGTGCCAGCAGTGAGGTCCCGACAGGGCGGACCGGGGAGCTGTTTTTT
.	TRBV5-1	TRBJ1-4	.	CASSGSGANEKLFF	TGCGCCAGCAGTGGATCAGGGGCTAATGAAAAACTGTTTTTT
TRBD1	TRBV5-1	TRBJ2-5	.	CASSSTGPKETQYF	TGCGCCAGCAGTTCGACAGGGCCAAAAGAGACCCAGTACTTC
.	TRBV29-1	TRBJ2-5	.	CSATEGMGHRGETQYF	TGCAGCGCTACTGAGGGTATGGGGCATAGGGGAGAGACCCAGTACTTC
.	TRBV9	TRBJ2-3	.	CASSVTSTDTQYF	TGTGCCAGCAGCGTAACGAGCACAGATACGCAGTATTTT
.	TRBV7-6	TRBJ1-5	.	CASSLTDGGNQPQHF	TGTGCCAGCAGCTTAACTGACGGGGGCAATCAGCCCCAGCATTTT
.	TRBV4-2	TRBJ1-1	.	CACSQVADTEAFF	TGTGCCTGCAGCCAAGTGGCGGACACTGAAGCTTTCTTT
.	TRBV2	TRBJ2-1	.	CASSDRLLGDEQFF	TGTGCCAGCAGTGATAGACTCCTGGGCGATGAGCAGTTCTTC
.	TRBV29-1	TRBJ1-1	.	CSASRDTEAFF	TGCAGCGCTAGCAGGGACACTGAAGCTTTCTTT
.	TRBV23-1	TRBJ2-6	.	CASTPRSGANVLTF	TGCGCCAGCACCCCCCGCTCTGGGGCCAACGTCCTGACTTTC
.	TRBV10-1	TRBJ2-3	.	CASSESPHSTDTQYF	TGCGCCAGCAGTGAAAGCCCCCACAGCACAGATACGCAGTATTTT
.	TRBV11-1	TRBJ2-7	.	CASSLARTYEQYF	TGTGCCAGCAGCTTAGCGCGGACCTACGAGCAGTACTTC
.	TRBV6-4	TRBJ1-1	.	CASRYSRGNMNTEAFF	TGTGCCAGCAGGTACTCCAGGGGCAATATGAACACTGAAGCTTTCTTT
.	TRBV7-9	TRBJ1-2	.	CASSLEAGAYGYTF	TGTGCCAGCAGCTTAGAGGCAGGGGCCTATGGCTACACCTTC
.	TRBV25-1	TRBJ1-1	.	CASSPKGAGTEAFF	TGTGCCAGCAGTCCAAAAGGGGCGGGCACTGAAGCTTTCTTT
TRBD1	TRBV7-3	TRBJ2-3	.	CASSSQGQGSTDTQYF	TGTGCCAGCAGTTCCCAGGGACAGGGGAGCACAGATACGCAGTATTTT
.	TRBV29-1	TRBJ1-5	.	CSVIPRYGQPQHF	TGCAGCGTGATACCCCGGTACGGGCAGCCCCAGCATTTT
.	TRBV14	TRBJ2-3	.	CASSQVGGALTDTQYF	TGTGCCAGCAGCCAAGTTGGGGGGGCCCTCACAGATACGCAGTATTTT